These 30 T cell receptor beta chains came from one sample sequenced in a study of blood T cell repertoires in COVID-19. Measured with immunoSEQ multiplex PCR; TCRdb has only the in-frame clones, and not every one. Here the sample spans 150,000 to 200,000 clones, roughly 84% being singletons. The sample consisted of peripheral blood. These receptors were collected from a young man with active or convalescent COVID-19.

This clone showed up just once. It may be a read error: a sequence one base away is much more abundant. The V and J genes are TRBV28 and TRBJ1-1, with 10 bases matching TRBD1. Germline CDR1 MDHEN, CDR2 SYDVKM. The CDR3 consists of 18 residues. CDR3 in amino acids: CVSSWDRGNVKMNTEAFF. CDR3 coding DNA: TGTGTCAGCAGTTGGGACAGGGGTAACGTTAAAATGAACACTGAAGCTTTCTTT.

The chain combines TRBV5-1 with TRBJ1-4; no clear D. Trimming pared 2 bases from V and 0 bases from J, leaving 11 bases between. The CDR3 has 16 residues. The germline CDR1 and CDR2 sequences are SGHRS and YFSETQ. In nucleotides, the CDR3 is TGCGCCAGCAGCTTACAGCCACATGCAACTAATGAAAAACTGTTTTTT. Protein sequence: CASSLQPHATNEKLFF.

The chain joins TRBV28 to TRBJ2-3; D is uncertain. V dropped 2 bases and J dropped 0 bases, with 3 bases sitting between them. This CDR3 has 13 residues. The germline V gene has CDR1 MDHEN and CDR2 SYDVKM. The CDR3 DNA is TGTGCCAGCAGTTTACCAAGCACAGATACGCAGTATTTT. This gives the protein CASSLPSTDTQYF.

In its sample, this clone was seen once. This chain links TRBV7-8 with TRBJ2-4; perhaps TRBD1 as D (5 bases). With 5 bases removed from V and 3 bases from J, the gap between germline ends came to 14 bases. Germline assignment: CDR1 SGHVS and CDR2 FQNEAQ. CDR3 length: 15 amino acids. The CDR3 DNA reads TGTGCCAGCAGCGGTCGCAGGGCGGTCAAAAACATTCAGTACTTC. This codes for CASSGRRAVKNIQYF.

This chain links TRBV6-5 with TRBJ2-4, with TRBD1 matching 10 bases. CDR3 length equals 14 residues. Germline CDR1 reads MNHEY; CDR2 reads SVGAGI. V lost 6 bases to trimming and J lost 7 bases; unmatched junction nucleotides: 6. In nucleotides, the CDR3 is TGTGCCAGCAGACCTGACAGGGGGCTTAACATTCAGTACTTC. Amino acid sequence: CASRPDRGLNIQYF.

V and J are TRBV6-6 and TRBJ2-5, with D tentatively TRBD2 (6 bases). Trimming cost V 4 bases and J 9 bases, with 12 bases left between them. The germline CDR1 and CDR2 sequences are MNHNY and SVGAGI (reference sequence). This CDR3 spans 12 amino acids. The CDR3 DNA is TGTGCCAGCAGTTCGGGGGTTCAGGCCCAGTACTTC. It codes for CASSSGVQAQYF.

The chain carries TRBV2 and TRBJ1-5; D perhaps matches TRBD1 (6 bases). V gave up 5 bases and J gave up 1 base, with 12 bases separating them. The CDR3 length is 15 residues. Germline values: CDR1 SNHLY, CDR2 FYNNEI. CDR3 sequence: CASSLQGGSNQPQHF. CDR3 coding DNA: TGTGCCAGCAGTTTACAGGGAGGGAGCAATCAGCCCCAGCATTTT. The full variable domain, its missing parts supplied by reference TRBV2 and TRBJ1-5, is EPEVTQTPSHQVTQMGQEVILRCVPISNHLYFYWYRQILGQKVEFLVSFYNNEISEKSEIFDDQFSVERPDGSNFTLKIRSTKLEDSAMYFCASSLQGGSNQPQHFGDGTRLSIL.

The V call is TRBV5-1, the J call TRBJ2-4; D might be TRBD2 (5 bases). The CDR3 runs to 16 residues. V was shortened by 3 bases and J by 3 bases, with 16 bases between the two germline ends. Germline assignment: CDR1 SGHRS and CDR2 YFSETQ. The CDR3 region is CASSYIPGMVKNIQYF. The DNA for the CDR3 is TGCGCCAGCAGCTACATCCCGGGGATGGTCAAAAACATTCAGTACTTC.

V and J are TRBV6-5 and TRBJ2-1; 11 nucleotides match TRBD2. Germline V gene sequence: CDR1 MNHEY, CDR2 SVGAGI. The CDR3 extends over 16 amino acids. V was clipped by 2 bases and J by 3 bases; unmatched bases: 3. The CDR3 loop is CASSYGLAGGYNEQFF. The CDR3 DNA is TGTGCCAGCAGTTACGGGCTAGCGGGGGGCTACAATGAGCAGTTCTTC.

Here the CDR3 DNA reads TGTGCCAGCAGCTTAAGGCGGGGAAGCTCCTACGAGCAGTACTTC. Translated: CASSLRRGSSYEQYF. The chain carries TRBV7-2 and TRBJ2-7; tentatively, D is TRBD2 (6 bases). V gave up 2 bases and J gave up 0 bases, with 11 bases separating them. CDR1 is SGHTA, CDR2 FQGNSA, per germline. This CDR3 comprises 15 residues.

In this sample, this clone turned up a few times. V gene TRBV19 combines with J gene TRBJ1-1; possible D gene TRBD1, 6 bases. Germline V lookup: CDR1 LNHDA, CDR2 SQIVND (reference sequence). Deletions cut 5 bases from V and 5 bases from J, with 21 bases between. The CDR3 is 16 residues long. CDR3 sequence reads: CASSPLNGGAQTEAFF. CDR3 sequence (DNA): TGTGCCAGTAGTCCCCTAAACGGGGGGGCGCAAACTGAAGCTTTCTTT.

The V gene is TRBV12-3 or TRBV12-4, the J gene TRBJ2-7; D not resolved. Trimming left V 8 bases short and J 5 bases short, with 13 bases between. CDR3 length: 12 amino acids. CDR3 residues: CASRRGNHEQYF. As DNA, the CDR3 is TGTGCCAGCCGCCGTGGCAACCACGAGCAGTACTTC.

The chain uses TRBV5-8 and TRBJ2-5; TRBD2 matches at 14 bases. The V segment lost 4 bases and the J segment 1 base; nucleotides outside the gene matches: 6. The CDR3 has 17 residues. Germline-derived CDR1 and CDR2 are SGHTS and YDEGEE. The CDR3 spells CASSDGLAGGVQETQYF. CDR3 nucleotide sequence: TGTGCCAGCAGCGACGGACTAGCGGGAGGAGTCCAAGAGACCCAGTACTTC.

V gene TRBV27 combines with J gene TRBJ2-3; 12 bases are a match to TRBD2. This CDR3 region has 15 residues. V shed 7 bases and J 7 bases; nucleotides not matched to a gene: 9. CDR1 and CDR2 from the germline V gene are MNHEY and SMNVEV (reference sequence). The CDR3 DNA reads as TGTGCCAGCACCAATCCGGGACTAGCGGGCAATACGCAGTATTTT. Translated: CASTNPGLAGNTQYF.

The genes are TRBV5-1 and TRBJ2-7, with D possibly matching TRBD1 (5 bases). The V end was cut by 4 bases, the J end by 7 bases, with 21 bases between. This CDR3 is 15 amino acids long. In germline, CDR1 is SGHRS, CDR2 YFSETQ. CDR3 DNA: TGCGCCAGCAGCCGACTCCAGGGTGATTCTTGGGAGCAGTACTTC. It codes for CASSRLQGDSWEQYF.

The chain is built from TRBV6-5 and TRBJ2-1, with D hard to call. V lost 5 bases, J lost 7 bases, and 6 bases lay in between. CDR1 is MNHEY and CDR2 is SVGAGI in the germline V gene. This CDR3 is built from 11 residues. CDR3 loop: CASSPMNEQFF. The CDR3 nucleotides read TGTGCCAGCAGTCCCATGAATGAGCAGTTCTTC.

In its sample, this clone was seen a few times. The chain joins TRBV2 to TRBJ1-4; TRBD1 matches 7 bases. The ends lost 8 bases at V and 5 bases at J; junction bases unmatched: 5. This CDR3 region has 13 residues. The germline V gene has CDR1 SNHLY and CDR2 FYNNEI. As DNA, the CDR3 is TGTGCCAGCCACAGGGGCTTAAATGAAAAACTGTTTTTT. Translation gives CASHRGLNEKLFF.

This clone was recorded once. The rearrangement joins TRBV11-3 to TRBJ2-5, with TRBD2 matching 7 bases. J was trimmed by 3 bases and V by 5 bases; bases with no gene match: 9. Germline V lookup: CDR1 SGHNT, CDR2 YENEEA. This CDR3 spans 15 amino acids. In nucleotides, the CDR3 is TGTGCCAGCAGCAAGGGGTCGGCGGGGGAAGAGACCCAGTACTTC. Its translation: CASSKGSAGEETQYF.

The J gene is TRBJ2-1, the V gene TRBV7-9, with 10 positions matching TRBD2. This CDR3 region has 17 residues. Looked up from germline, CDR1 is SEHNR and CDR2 is FQNEAQ (reference sequence). V lost 5 bases, J lost 9 bases, and 16 bases stayed unmatched. The CDR3 loop reads CASSARHRASGSFEQFF. The CDR3 region has the DNA TGTGCCAGCAGCGCCCGCCATAGGGCTAGCGGGAGCTTTGAGCAGTTCTTC.

The gene calls are TRBV5-5 and TRBJ2-2, with TRBD2 as a possible D gene (5 bases). Germline V CDR1 and CDR2: SGHKS, YYEKEE (reference sequence). The V gene lost 7 bases and the J gene lost 5 bases, with 6 bases spanning the gap. The CDR3 spans 11 residues. DNA for the CDR3: TGTGCCAGCGGGAGTACCGGGGAGCTGTTTTTT. Translating it yields CASGSTGELFF.

In regard to this clone: Other DNA sequences in this specimen translate into the identical CDR3. The rearrangement joins TRBV5-8 to TRBJ2-2; D call uncertain. Germline CDR1 is SGHTS and CDR2 is YDEGEE. The length of the CDR3 is 16 residues. Trimming took 1 base from V and 1 from J, leaving 11 bases between them. CDR3 loop: CASSLWLVRNTGELFF. CDR3 DNA sequence: TGTGCCAGCAGCTTGTGGCTAGTACGGAACACCGGGGAGCTGTTTTTT.

The chain uses TRBV14 and TRBJ1-6; 8 bases are a match to TRBD1. Germline V gene sequence: CDR1 SGHDN, CDR2 FVKESK. The CDR3 consists of 15 residues. V lost 5 bases to trimming and J lost 6 bases; unmatched junction nucleotides: 6. The chain's CDR3 is CASSSDRVVNSPLHF. For the CDR3, the DNA is TGTGCCAGCAGCTCGGACAGGGTTGTTAATTCACCCCTCCACTTT.

The J gene is TRBJ2-5, the V gene TRBV4-3; no definite D call. The CDR3 is 15 amino acids. The germline V and J ends were trimmed by 0 bases and 0 bases, with 8 bases remaining between them. In germline, CDR1 is LGHNA, CDR2 YSLEER. CDR3: CASSQDVAYQETQYF. The CDR3 nucleotides read TGCGCCAGCAGCCAAGATGTAGCATACCAAGAGACCCAGTACTTC.

J is TRBJ2-7 and V is TRBV6-6; D is ambiguous. The CDR3 has 14 residues. In germline, CDR1 is MNHNY, CDR2 SVGAGI (reference sequence). Trimming left V 3 bases short and J 0 bases short, with 9 bases between. Written as DNA, the CDR3 is TGTGCCAGCAGTTATACACAAAGCTCCTACGAGCAGTACTTC. Protein sequence: CASSYTQSSYEQYF.

This clone has a handful of counts. The genes are TRBV4-3 and TRBJ1-1; 9 nucleotides line up with TRBD1. The length of the CDR3 is 16 residues. The germline CDR1 and CDR2 sequences are LGHNA and YSLEER. V shed 2 bases, J shed 1 base, and the junction held 5 bases outside the gene matches. CDR3 loop: CASSQPLGQGNTEAFF. The CDR3, as DNA: TGCGCCAGCAGCCAACCTTTGGGACAGGGGAACACTGAAGCTTTCTTT.

The V call is TRBV14, the J call TRBJ1-1; D is ambiguous. The germline V and J ends were trimmed by 0 bases and 3 bases, with 14 bases remaining between them. This CDR3 is built from 16 residues. Germline lookup yields CDR1 SGHDN and CDR2 FVKESK. The CDR3 DNA is TGTGCCAGCAGCCAAGAGGGTGCCGGGTTGGACACTGAAGCTTTCTTT. Its translation: CASSQEGAGLDTEAFF. The variable domain in full, completed from reference TRBV14 and TRBJ1-1, reads EAGVTQFPSHSVIEKGQTVTLRCDPISGHDNLYWYRRVMGKEIKFLLHFVKESKQDESGMPNNRFLAERTGGTYSTLKVQPAELEDSGVYFCASSQEGAGLDTEAFFGQGTRLTVV.

The chain joins TRBV27 to TRBJ1-2; 8 bases agree with TRBD1. Per the germline V gene, CDR1 is MNHEY and CDR2 is SMNVEV (reference sequence). The CDR3 contains 14 residues. V was clipped by 4 bases and J by 8 bases; unmatched bases: 9. As DNA, the CDR3 is TGTGCCAGCAGTTCGGCCACAGGGGGGAAAGGCTACACCTTC. Protein sequence: CASSSATGGKGYTF.

The chain combines TRBV6-6 with TRBJ2-2, with 8 bases identical to TRBD2. Per the germline V gene, CDR1 is MNHNY and CDR2 is SVGAGI (reference sequence). CDR3 length: 16 residues. With V trimmed by 1 base and J by 2 bases, 3 bases remained unmatched. CDR3 in amino acids: CASSYFGTSNTGELFF. The CDR3 DNA sequence: TGTGCCAGCAGTTACTTTGGGACTAGTAACACCGGGGAGCTGTTTTTT.

The chain employs TRBV19 and TRBJ2-1; TRBD1 agrees at 7 bases. Germline lookup yields CDR1 LNHDA and CDR2 SQIVND (reference sequence). Trimming took 4 bases from V and 8 from J; bases not matched to a gene: 5. The CDR3 totals 13 residues. CDR3 loop: CASSSDRDHEQFF. Here the CDR3 DNA reads TGTGCCAGTAGTAGTGACAGGGACCATGAGCAGTTCTTC.

The chain is built from TRBV7-9 and TRBJ2-3; D uncertain. The CDR3 has 14 amino acids. Deletions cut 1 base from V and 1 base from J, with 6 bases between. Per the germline V gene, CDR1 is SEHNR and CDR2 is FQNEAQ (reference sequence). CDR3 bases: TGTGCCAGCAGCTTAGATGGAGGCACAGATACGCAGTATTTT. Protein sequence: CASSLDGGTDTQYF.